The TCR beta chain under discussion was sequenced for a study of blood T cell repertoires in COVID-19. For the study at large: Collection of acute and convalescent COVID-19 samples took place in the United States, Italy and Spain.

This CDR3 region has 17 residues. Trimming removed 1 base from V and 0 bases from J, with 13 bases in between. Germline V gives CDR1 MDHEN, CDR2 SYDVKM. Profiled with immunoSEQ multiplex PCR; TCRdb holds only in-frame clones, not every one. The profile shows around 300,000 clones, 75% to 95% of them singletons. Participant age was about 18 to 95 years, and participants resided in fewer than 25 US areas. Cohorts were assigned according to the clinical history that participants reported. Sequencing was performed on PBMCs or T cells enriched from blood (not recorded which). The receptor was derived from a woman between 25 and 40 years old who had recovered from COVID-19. The chain employs TRBV28 and TRBJ1-5, with D tentatively TRBD1 (5 bases). CDR3 sequence: CASSLSTRGYSNQPQHF. In DNA, the CDR3 is TGTGCCAGCAGTTTATCCACACGGGGGTATAGCAATCAGCCCCAGCATTTT.